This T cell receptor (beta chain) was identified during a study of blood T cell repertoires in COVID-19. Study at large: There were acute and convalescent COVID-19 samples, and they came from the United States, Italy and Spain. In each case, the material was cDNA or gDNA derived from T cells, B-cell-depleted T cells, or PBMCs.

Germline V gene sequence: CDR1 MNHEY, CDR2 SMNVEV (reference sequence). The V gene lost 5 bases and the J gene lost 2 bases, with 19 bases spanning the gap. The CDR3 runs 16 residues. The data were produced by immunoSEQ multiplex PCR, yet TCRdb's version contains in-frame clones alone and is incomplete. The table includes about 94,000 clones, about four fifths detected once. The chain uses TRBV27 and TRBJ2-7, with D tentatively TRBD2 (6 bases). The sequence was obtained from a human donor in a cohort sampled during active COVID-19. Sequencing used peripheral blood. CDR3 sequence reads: CASSHQAGPYTYEQYF. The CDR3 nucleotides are TGTGCCAGCAGTCACCAAGCGGGTCCTTACACCTACGAGCAGTACTTC.